These 15 T cell receptor beta chains came from one sample sequenced in a study of blood T cell repertoires in COVID-19. TCRdb keeps only in-frame clones here, not all; method: immunoSEQ multiplex PCR. The sample has under 350,000 clones; about 89% are singletons. Material: peripheral blood. All receptors come from a man between 35 and 55 years old with acute or convalescent COVID-19.

The chain is built from TRBV23-1 and TRBJ1-2; 7 bases are shared with TRBD1. TRBV23-1 is designated an ORF whose function remains uncertain. The length of the CDR3 is 14 residues. J was trimmed by 6 bases and V by 1 base; bases with no gene match: 5. The CDR3 loop is CASSQYRGRDGYTF. Here the CDR3 DNA reads TGCGCCAGCAGTCAATATAGGGGGCGGGATGGCTACACCTTC.

This chain connects TRBV23-1 to TRBJ1-5; no clear D gene. TRBV23-1 belongs to the ORF category, with a function that is uncertain. Trimming took 0 bases from V and 9 from J, leaving 21 bases between them. The CDR3 is made up of 17 amino acids. This chain's CDR3 is CASSQSWERARIRPQHF. The CDR3 bases are TGCGCCAGCAGTCAATCGTGGGAGAGGGCCCGAATACGGCCCCAGCATTTT.

The chain links TRBV3-1 (or the pseudogene TRBV3-2) to TRBJ2-1, with TRBD1 matching over 12 bases. The V segment lost 5 bases and the J segment 8 bases; nucleotides outside the gene matches: 10. Germline V gene sequence: CDR1 LGHDT, CDR2 YNNKEL (reference sequence). The CDR3 covers 16 residues. This chain's CDR3 is CASSSYTGTGGDEQFF. The CDR3 DNA is TGTGCCAGCAGCTCTTATACCGGGACAGGGGGCGATGAGCAGTTCTTC.

The chain uses TRBV5-8 and TRBJ1-4; D ambiguous. Deletions cut 3 bases from V and 0 bases from J, with 6 bases between. Germline V CDR1 and CDR2: SGHTS, YDEGEE. The CDR3 is 14 residues long. The CDR3 loop is CASSSSPTNEKLFF. The DNA of the CDR3 is TGTGCCAGCAGCTCCTCCCCAACTAATGAAAAACTGTTTTTT.

The chain is built from TRBV11-2 and TRBJ2-3; 15 nucleotides align to TRBD2. Per the germline V gene, CDR1 is SGHAT and CDR2 is FQNNGV. The junction had 7 bases not matched to a gene; V was cut back by 4 bases and J by 2 bases. The CDR3 loop spans 18 amino acids. The CDR3 loop is CASSSIGLAGGLTDTQYF. The CDR3 DNA sequence: TGTGCCAGCAGCTCGATTGGACTAGCGGGGGGGCTCACAGATACGCAGTATTTT.

The rearrangement uses TRBV28 and TRBJ1-2; a possible D gene is TRBD1 (6 bases). The CDR3 totals 15 residues. Per germline, CDR1 MDHEN and CDR2 SYDVKM. The germline V and J ends were trimmed by 6 bases and 6 bases, with 20 bases remaining between them. CDR3 DNA: TGTGCCAGCAGCTCTACAGGGAAGCAATGGGATGGCTACACCTTC. Residues: CASSSTGKQWDGYTF.

A single count supports this clone. This sequence joins TRBV19 and TRBJ1-4; D possibly corresponds to TRBD1 (5 bases). V lost 4 bases to trimming and J lost 3 bases, with 15 bases between them. CDR3 length equals 16 residues. Germline loops: CDR1 LNHDA, CDR2 SQIVND (reference sequence). CDR3 residues: CASSTLQQVSNEKLFF. The CDR3, as DNA: TGTGCCAGTAGTACCCTCCAACAGGTATCTAATGAAAAACTGTTTTTT.

This clone came up a few times. The genes are TRBV18 and TRBJ1-6; TRBD1 matches 7 bases. The CDR3 spans 16 residues. V trimming: 4 bases; J trimming: 10 bases; junction bases outside the gene matches: 13. The germline V gene has CDR1 KGHSH and CDR2 LQKENI. The chain's CDR3 is CASSRSTGKGRSPLHF. CDR3 DNA sequence: TGTGCCAGCTCACGCTCGACAGGGAAAGGACGCTCACCCCTCCACTTT.

This sequence joins TRBV7-6 and TRBJ1-2, with a tentative D call TRBD1 (5 bases). Between the trimmed V and J ends, which lost 3 bases and 4 bases, there was a span of 12 bases. The CDR3 is made up of 14 amino acids. Germline V gene lookup returns CDR1 SGHVS and CDR2 FNYEAQ. As DNA, the CDR3 is TGTGCCAGCAGCTTGGGCCAGGGAGGCTATGGCTACACCTTC. Its protein product is CASSLGQGGYGYTF.

The rearrangement joins TRBV3-1 (or the pseudogene TRBV3-2) to TRBJ1-3; weak D call: TRBD1 (5 bases). The V end was cut by 0 bases, the J end by 8 bases, with 14 bases between. This CDR3 comprises 15 residues. Germline values: CDR1 LGHDT, CDR2 YNNKEL (reference sequence). This chain's CDR3 is CASSQERRGGDTIYF. The CDR3 bases are TGTGCCAGCAGCCAAGAACGGAGGGGAGGGGACACCATATATTTT.

V usage is TRBV5-6 and J usage is TRBJ2-2; D is perhaps TRBD2 (5 bases). Trimming took off 4 bases at V and 5 bases at J, with 15 bases between the two ends. The length of the CDR3 is 15 residues. Germline V gene lookup returns CDR1 SGHDT and CDR2 YYEEEE. The CDR3 reads CASSRGLSWTGELFF. For the CDR3, the DNA is TGTGCCAGCAGCCGAGGACTCTCTTGGACCGGGGAGCTGTTTTTT.

The count of this clone is one. Other DNA sequences from this sample encode an identical CDR3 as well. The chain is built from TRBV2 and TRBJ1-1; D perhaps matches TRBD1 (6 bases). V was pared by 5 bases and J by 2 bases, with 12 bases between. The CDR3 runs 14 residues. Per the germline V gene, CDR1 is SNHLY and CDR2 is FYNNEI. The CDR3, as DNA: TGTGCCAGCAGTCTACAGGGAAGAAACACTGAAGCTTTCTTT. Its translation is CASSLQGRNTEAFF.

The V gene is TRBV5-1, the J gene TRBJ2-7; TRBD1 agrees at 10 bases. The length of the CDR3 is 14 residues. Trimming at V came to 5 bases and at J to 5 bases, leaving 7 bases not matched to a gene. Germline V CDR1 and CDR2: SGHRS, YFSETQ. This chain's CDR3 is CASRPGQGTDEQYF. In nucleotides, the CDR3 is TGCGCCAGCAGACCGGGACAGGGGACCGACGAGCAGTACTTC. Looking up the rest from reference TRBV5-1 and TRBJ2-7 gives the full variable domain: KAGVTQTPRYLIKTRGQQVTLSCSPISGHRSVSWYQQTPGQGLQFLFEYFSETQRNKGNFPGRFSGRQFSNSRSEMNVSTLELGDSALYLCASRPGQGTDEQYFGPGTRLTVT.

The rearrangement uses TRBV23-1 and TRBJ1-5; possible D gene TRBD1, 6 bases. TRBV23-1 qualifies as an ORF whose function is uncertain. Trimming took off 2 bases at V and 0 bases at J, with 17 bases between the two ends. The CDR3 totals 18 residues. DNA of the CDR3: TGCGCCAGCAGTCAAGGTGATCGGGACAACCATAGCAATCAGCCCCAGCATTTT. Protein product: CASSQGDRDNHSNQPQHF.

In the case of this clone: At one end the junction does not follow the germline gene, possibly because of a read error. CDR3 in amino acids: CASSGTGSIVRF. The CDR3 DNA reads TGTGCCAGCAGCGGGACAGGCTCCATCGTTCGGTTC. The chain recombines TRBV2 with TRBJ2-7; 8 positions match TRBD1. CDR1 and CDR2 from the germline V gene are SNHLY and FYNNEI. The CDR3 contains 12 residues. Full variable domain (remainder filled in from reference TRBV2 and TRBJ2-7): EPEVTQTPSHQVTQMGQEVILRCVPISNHLYFYWYRQILGQKVEFLVSFYNNEISEKSEIFDDQFSVERPDGSNFTLKIRSTKLEDSAMYFCASSGTGSIVRFGPGTRLTVT.